This T cell receptor (beta chain) was obtained from a study of shared clonotypes between healthy human individuals (TCRdb year 2020). Study-wide context: Two women and a few men aged 18 to 49 years were included in the cohort. Per donor, three plates each were used for CD4 naive and CD4 memory, two for CD8 naive, and one for CD8 memory. The study deeply sequenced blood TCR repertoires of about 5 healthy adults to estimate repertoire size and the extent of clonotype sharing between individuals. To increase sequencing depth and limit assay-specific biases, TCR repertoire library preparation and sequencing were carried out by different laboratories using diverse techniques. Leukapheresis yielded between about 0.85 and 10 billion PBMCs per donor.

Using the deep immunoSEQ assay, multiplex PCR amplified TCR CDR3 regions from genomic DNA. Genomic DNA extracted from each cell subset was distributed evenly over all wells of several immunoSEQ 96-well plates, and each plate served as one replicate. For sorted subsets, 200 to 250 ng of genomic DNA, equivalent to roughly 33,000 T cell genomes, went into each replicate PCR. Purified libraries were quantified with a Qubit 3.0 fluorometer, sized on a Bioanalyzer 2100, and re-quantified with the KAPA Library Quantification kit. Every immunoSEQ 96-well plate was sequenced on a dedicated single-read 150-cycle Illumina NextSeq 550 flow cell. Turning to the authors' computational methods: Because the immunoSEQ output included only junctional sequences and no quality scores, the filtering could not be the same as the filtering used for full-length reads. To assign V/J genes and CDR3, sequences were annotated using PyIR, a Python wrapper for IgBLAST v1.9, with IMGT germline references. Any read was removed if the V/J assignment was weak (E-value above 1e-6), the CDR3 was missing, or the read contained stop codons, out-of-frame junctions, or ambiguous translated residues. A V3J clonotype was defined by an identical inferred V gene, J gene, and CDR3 amino acid sequence. The percentage overlap between two repertoires was calculated by dividing the number of shared unique clonotypes by the size of the smaller repertoire. RTK rarefaction, the Chao1 estimator, and Recon v2.1 estimates of unobserved clonotypes were used to assess repertoire richness. OLGA was used to compute generation probabilities for all TCRbeta clonotypes that the gDNA method yielded from four donors. TCRdb obtained this table from immuneACCESS and retained in-frame rearrangements with V and J assigned. These tables miss some clones; where compared with another copy, unresolved V genes account for less than half of the shortfall, and the remainder is unexplained. V and J calls and clone size are copied from that table; D and trimming were computed from the DNA. In this sample the table shows about 1.1 million clones, around 77% of which occur a single time. The ten largest clones represent more than 0.85% of the sample.

Summary of the overall study and its limitations: Based on pairwise subsampling, the degree of clonotype sharing among donors was expected to be affected by sequencing depth. The genetic and exposure-history diversity represented was limited by the small number of donors. Across a few donors, approximately 4.6% of naive CD4, roughly 3.5% of naive CD8, under 2.5% of memory CD4, and 0.3% to 0.45% of memory CD8 clonotypes were shared. Only blood was sampled, and tissue TCR repertoires likely differ from those in blood. Naive subsets generally had larger estimated clonotype richness than memory subsets. Incomplete sequencing was indicated by rarefaction of sorted-subset datasets, despite the large sequencing depth. Higher generation probabilities were observed for clonotypes shared by all four sorted-subset donors than for non-shared clonotypes.

V is reduced by 1 base and J by 0 bases, leaving a spacing of 5 bases between them. The cysteine opens and the phenylalanine closes a CDR3 of 14 amino acids. Just the 42-base CDR3 DNA is kept, in frame starting at base 1. The germline V gene gives CDR1 as LGHNA and CDR2 as YSLEER. Healthy HIV-negative adults with no recently reported acute infections or vaccinations were included as donors. Every donor was a Caucasian adult living in Nashville, Tennessee, USA. CD4+ T cells were enriched by magnetic negative selection, after which naive cells were positively selected on CD45RA and the negative fraction was taken as the memory subset. After blood collection by leukapheresis, PBMCs were isolated using Ficoll-Histopaque density gradient centrifugation and then cryopreserved in the vapor phase of liquid nitrogen. Purity and quantity of every magnetically sorted T cell population were checked by analytical flow cytometry. Each sorted fraction had its genomic DNA isolated and then quantified by UV absorbance on a Nanodrop 2000c.

Turning to this clone: Its recognized antigen is unknown. Per-base quality was not reported, and no clone a single base away is much larger than it.

The chain uses TRBV4-3 and TRBJ2-3; the D gene is perhaps TRBD1 or TRBD2, each of them matching over 5 bases. The receptor comes from a man in his late teens or twenties in good health. Some clones in this sample may be carry-over from other donors' samples. Sequences were obtained from memory CD4+ T cells from PBMCs. What the cell subset or site label conveys for this sample: CD45RA-negative fraction. The DNA sequence is given as TGCGCCAGCAGCCAAGGGGGGAGCACAGATACGCAGTATTTT. Its translation reads: CASSQGGSTDTQYF.